A single T cell receptor (beta chain) is shown here with its context. These data originate in a study of cytomegalovirus exposure and HLA in healthy donors. Healthy bone marrow donors made up the cohort. The J segment lost 3 bases and the V segment lost 5 bases, leaving 6 bases of the junction unmatched. Germline CDR1 MNHEY, CDR2 SMNVEV (reference sequence). The CDR3 is made up of 14 amino acids. This PCR relied on a set of 60 Vbeta primers and 13 Jbeta primers. Assay: immunoSEQ multiplex PCR; the TCRdb copy retains only in-frame clones and omits some. The sample includes around 130,000 clones. The chain joins TRBV27 to TRBJ1-1; 7 bases map to TRBD1. Sequenced sample: PBMCs. The receptor's source is a woman aged 55-75 years in good health and CMV-seronegative. The CDR3: CASSRQGPDTEAFF. The CDR3, as DNA: TGTGCCAGCAGTCGACAGGGTCCCGACACTGAAGCTTTCTTT.